This paragraph covers one TCR beta chain sequence. CDR3 length equals 13 residues. Germline lookup yields CDR1 MGHDK and CDR2 SYGVNS. The data stem from a study of monozygotic twins with inflammatory bowel disease. Per individual sample, eight separate reactions were used to make cDNA. Nested PCRs of around 16 and 10 cycles, two in total, were run on TCRalpha and TCRbeta cDNA. TCRdb reprocessed the 5' RACE reads; each CDR3 protein has one entry and no DNA is given. The record lists 190,000 or so distinct CDR3 sequences, of which the ten most abundant hold around 1.5%. Blood (under 2.6 ml) was collected from every donor individually. Unfractionated whole blood yielded total RNA, and T cells were not sorted.

The TCR comes from a human donor with ulcerative colitis or Crohn's disease, or a healthy co-twin of an affected twin (not recorded which). The chain recombines TRBV25-1 with TRBJ2-7. The specimen was blood. The CDR3 loop reads CASSGGSIFEQYF.